Listed below are T cell receptor beta chains from one sample, sequenced in a study of CD8 T cells in ankylosing spondylitis. TCRdb reanalysed the 5' RACE reads using MiXCR and keeps one entry per CDR3 protein. The sample shows fewer than 350,000 distinct CDR3 sequences, 11% of them seen only once. Sequencing was done on a sample of blood, either unsorted or a sorted T cell fraction (not recorded which). Receptors originate from a female donor with ankylosing spondylitis or in good health (not recorded which). CDR3s include the opening cysteine and the closing phenylalanine or tryptophan. Each record gives: J gene, CDR3 length, V gene, D gene, clone size, CDR3 protein, CDR3 DNA. A D gene is named only where the DNA matches it firmly. Not every row has a clone size; where given, it reads once, few, many or a size class.

TRBJ2-7,22,TRBV15,-,-,CATSRALNRGSGPTFPSYEQYF,TGTGCCACCAGCAGAGCCCTAAATCGTGGTAGCGGCCCGACCTTTCCCTCCTACGAGCAGTACTTC
TRBJ1-3,15,TRBV7-6,-,once,CASSREEGSGNTIYF,TGTGCCAGCAGCCGAGAGGAGGGGTCAGGAAACACCATATATTTT
TRBJ2-7,13,TRBV20-1,-,-,CSRGETRGYEQYF,TGCAGCAGGGGGGAGACTCGGGGCTACGAGCAGTACTTC
TRBJ2-1,12,TRBV27,-,many,CASSLDTGEQFF,TGTGCCAGCAGTTTAGACACTGGGGAGCAGTTCTTC
TRBJ1-1,15,TRBV5-1,-,many,CASSFGPSVNTEAFF,TGCGCCAGCAGCTTTGGACCGAGCGTGAACACTGAAGCTTTCTTT
TRBJ2-5,17,TRBV7-2,-,-,CASSLSLRTLYQETQYF,TGTGCCAGCAGCTTATCCCTACGGACACTGTACCAAGAGACCCAGTACTTC
TRBJ2-6,19,TRBV4-3,TRBD2,many,CASSQTSGGLVSGANVLTF,TGCGCCAGCAGCCAGACTAGCGGGGGGTTGGTCTCTGGGGCCAACGTCCTGACTTTC
TRBJ1-5,14,TRBV20-1,-,many,CSAPQGPPDQPQHF,TGCAGTGCTCCGCAGGGGCCCCCCGATCAGCCCCAGCATTTT
TRBJ1-4,13,TRBV20-1,TRBD1,many,CSAAQGAREKLFF,TGCAGTGCTGCCCAGGGGGCTCGGGAAAAACTGTTTTTT
TRBJ1-1,13,TRBV7-2,-,-,CASSSAPNTEAFF,TGTGCCAGCTCGTCTGCCCCGAACACTGAAGCTTTCTTT
TRBJ1-2,12,TRBV12-3/TRBV12-4,-,many,CASSPRFYGYTF,TGTGCCAGCAGTCCCAGGTTTTATGGCTACACCTTC
TRBJ2-1,13,TRBV27,-,-,CASTQSSYNEQFF,TGTGCCAGCACGCAGAGCTCCTACAATGAGCAGTTCTTC
TRBJ2-3,13,TRBV7-9,-,-,CASSLDGGYTQYF,TGTGCCAGCAGCTTAGATGGGGGATATACGCAGTATTTT
TRBJ2-3,14,TRBV7-8,-,many,CASSSVGGTDTQYF,TGTGCCAGCAGCTCCGTAGGGGGCACAGATACGCAGTATTTT
TRBJ2-5,14,TRBV20-1,TRBD2,many,CSAGLAGGRETQYF,TGCAGTGCAGGACTAGCGGGGGGTCGAGAGACCCAGTACTTC
TRBJ2-3,12,TRBV20-1,-,many,CSARPHTDTQYF,TGCAGTGCTAGGCCACACACAGATACGCAGTATTTT
TRBJ1-1,11,TRBV4-2,-,many,CASSQDSGSFF,TGTGCCAGCAGCCAAGATTCGGGGTCTTTCTTT
TRBJ2-1,15,TRBV9,-,many,CASSVAQQPYNEQFF,TGTGCCAGCAGCGTAGCCCAGCAGCCTTACAATGAGCAGTTCTTC
TRBJ2-3,18,TRBV24-1,TRBD2,-,CATSGVTSGRAGRETQYF,TGTGCCACCAGTGGTGTGACTAGCGGGAGGGCCGGGAGAGAGACGCAGTATTTT
TRBJ2-3,12,TRBV7-3,-,few,CASSLEGSAQYF,TGTGCCAGCAGCTTAGAAGGGAGTGCGCAGTATTTT
TRBJ1-3,16,TRBV5-6,-,many,CASSWGGRSSGNTIYF,TGTGCCAGCAGCTGGGGGGGGCGTTCCTCTGGAAACACCATATATTTT
TRBJ1-1,13,TRBV10-3,TRBD1,many,CAISSQGYTEAFF,TGTGCCATCAGTTCACAGGGGTACACTGAAGCTTTCTTT
TRBJ2-3,17,TRBV9,-,few,CASSVEKGPTPPDTQYF,TGTGCCAGCAGCGTAGAAAAGGGGCCTACCCCACCAGATACGCAGTATTTT
TRBJ2-1,14,TRBV20-1,-,many,CSARGGLPGGEQFF,TGCAGTGCTAGGGGGGGGCTCCCCGGGGGGGAGCAGTTCTTC
TRBJ2-5,14,TRBV7-9,TRBD1,many,CASRMGQGEETQYF,TGTGCCAGCAGAATGGGACAGGGCGAAGAGACCCAGTACTTC
TRBJ1-1,13,TRBV5-1,-,-,CASRLTANTEAFF,TGCGCCAGCAGGTTGACAGCGAACACTGAAGCTTTCTTT
TRBJ2-7,13,TRBV10-3,-,once,CAISEQGAYEQYF,TGTGCCATCAGTGAACAGGGAGCCTACGAGCAGTACTTC
TRBJ1-5,14,TRBV10-3,TRBD1,-,CAIKAGTGNQPQHF,TGTGCCATCAAGGCCGGGACAGGCAATCAGCCCCAGCATTTT
TRBJ1-1,15,TRBV7-8,TRBD1,few,CASSPSRDRAVEAFF,TGTGCCAGCAGCCCATCGAGGGACAGGGCGGTTGAAGCTTTCTTT
TRBJ1-4,18,TRBV11-2,TRBD1,many,CASSLGTGGLATNEKLFF,TGTGCCAGCAGCTTAGGGACAGGGGGCTTGGCAACTAATGAAAAACTGTTTTTT
TRBJ2-1,13,TRBV4-2,-,-,CASSLAAHNEQFF,TGTGCCAGCAGCCTAGCGGCACACAATGAGCAGTTCTTC
TRBJ1-2,12,TRBV29-1,-,many,CSVGPGVYGYTF,TGCAGCGTTGGGCCAGGCGTCTATGGCTACACCTTC
TRBJ2-7,12,TRBV28,-,many,CASSYGGIEQYF,TGTGCCAGCAGTTATGGGGGGATCGAGCAGTACTTC
TRBJ1-1,15,TRBV7-2,TRBD1,-,CASSSTAGTGGEAFF,TGTGCCAGCAGCTCAACGGCCGGGACAGGTGGTGAAGCTTTCTTT
TRBJ1-1,13,TRBV20-1,-,many,CSARAGAWTEAFF,TGCAGTGCTAGGGCGGGGGCTTGGACTGAAGCTTTCTTT
TRBJ1-5,13,TRBV29-1,TRBD1,many,CSVEDRGNGPQHF,TGCAGCGTGGAGGACAGGGGAAATGGGCCCCAGCATTTT
TRBJ2-7,15,TRBV10-3,TRBD1,many,CAISDGTGYSYEQYF,TGTGCCATCAGTGATGGGACAGGGTATTCCTACGAGCAGTACTTC
TRBJ2-7,15,TRBV20-1,-,many,CSARDVRGVRYEQYF,TGCAGTGCTAGAGATGTCAGGGGGGTAAGATACGAGCAGTACTTC
TRBJ1-4,14,TRBV28,-,-,CASRGTFPFEKLFF,TGTGCCAGCAGAGGGACTTTTCCTTTTGAAAAACTGTTTTTT
TRBJ2-7,14,TRBV7-2,-,many,CASSLAPGDYEQYF,TGTGCCAGCAGCTTAGCGCCAGGGGACTACGAGCAGTACTTC
TRBJ2-1,12,TRBV7-2,-,many,CASSRLVNEQFF,TGTGCCAGCAGCCGACTAGTCAATGAGCAGTTCTTC
TRBJ1-5,13,TRBV29-1,-,many,CSVTGSPEQPQHF,TGCAGCGTTACAGGTTCCCCGGAGCAGCCCCAGCATTTT
TRBJ2-5,14,TRBV5-1,-,many,CASSSRNFQETQYF,TGCGCCAGCAGCTCACGGAACTTCCAAGAGACCCAGTACTTC
TRBJ1-3,14,TRBV5-1,-,many,CASSLASSGNTIYF,TGCGCCAGCAGCTTAGCTTCCTCTGGAAACACCATATATTTT
TRBJ2-3,18,TRBV3-1,-,-,CASSQDYPWGISTDTQYF,TGTGCCAGCAGCCAAGATTACCCCTGGGGGATTTCCACAGATACGCAGTATTTT
TRBJ2-1,14,TRBV14,-,-,CASSQDWTYNEQFF,TGTGCCAGCAGCCAAGATTGGACCTACAATGAGCAGTTCTTC
TRBJ2-7,15,TRBV9,TRBD2,few,CASSVEGGGSYEQYF,TGTGCCAGCAGCGTAGAAGGCGGGGGCTCCTACGAGCAGTACTTC
TRBJ2-2,17,TRBV4-2,-,many,CASSRGVAEMNTGELFF,TGTGCCAGCAGCCGCGGGGTAGCGGAGATGAACACCGGGGAGCTGTTTTTT
TRBJ2-7,15,TRBV29-1,TRBD2,many,CSVELAASGSYEQYF,TGCAGCGTTGAGTTGGCGGCTAGCGGGAGTTACGAGCAGTACTTC
TRBJ2-7,23,TRBV12-3/TRBV12-4,TRBD2,many,CASSLAVRPISGGLNPSSYEQYF,TGTGCCAGCAGTTTAGCGGTCAGGCCCATTAGCGGGGGCCTCAACCCTTCCTCCTACGAGCAGTACTTC
TRBJ2-3,15,TRBV6-2/TRBV6-3,TRBD1,-,CASTPPGQGTDTQYF,TGTGCCAGCACCCCTCCGGGACAGGGGACAGATACGCAGTATTTT
TRBJ1-1,14,TRBV12-3/TRBV12-4,TRBD1,many,CASSGEGARTEAFF,TGTGCCAGCAGTGGCGAGGGGGCGCGAACTGAAGCTTTCTTT
TRBJ2-7,15,TRBV24-1,TRBD1,many,CATSDSRTGPYEQYF,TGTGCCACCAGTGATTCTCGGACAGGGCCCTACGAGCAGTACTTC
TRBJ2-2,15,TRBV12-3/TRBV12-4,-,many,CASSSNIANTGELFF,TGTGCCAGCAGTTCCAACATCGCGAACACCGGGGAGCTGTTTTTT
TRBJ2-2,17,TRBV5-1,TRBD2,many,CASSLERGAGNTGELFF,TGCGCCAGCAGCTTGGAGCGGGGGGCCGGGAACACCGGGGAGCTGTTTTTT